Listed below are T cell receptor beta chains from one sample, sequenced in a study of blood T cell repertoires in COVID-19. Libraries were prepared by immunoSEQ multiplex PCR; TCRdb keeps only in-frame clonotypes and omits some of them. Altogether fewer than 300,000 clones are present, about 88% being singletons, with the ten largest covering under 4.5%. The sample was peripheral blood. These receptors were obtained from a man aged 60 to 75 who had recovered from COVID-19. CDR3s leave out the opening cysteine and the closing phenylalanine or tryptophan. A D gene is named only where the DNA matches it firmly.

J gene: TRBJ2-7; V gene: TRBV19; D gene: TRBD1; CDR3 protein: ASSIGRGSHEQY
J gene: TRBJ2-7; V gene: TRBV6-6; D gene: TRBD2; CDR3 protein: ASSRLAGFYEQY
J gene: TRBJ1-1; V gene: TRBV27; D gene: .; CDR3 protein: ASSFKGSGSEAF
J gene: TRBJ2-7; V gene: TRBV27; D gene: .; CDR3 protein: ASSLLGRLSEQY
J gene: TRBJ1-5; V gene: TRBV6-5; D gene: TRBD1; CDR3 protein: ASKRGQFGDQPQH
J gene: TRBJ1-5; V gene: TRBV11-2; D gene: .; CDR3 protein: ASSLDPSYQPQH
J gene: TRBJ1-1; V gene: TRBV5-5; D gene: .; CDR3 protein: ASSLRRLGTRNTEAF
J gene: TRBJ2-3; V gene: TRBV3-1/TRBV3-2; D gene: TRBD2; CDR3 protein: ASSQVGLAGTDTQY
J gene: TRBJ1-2; V gene: TRBV11-2; D gene: .; CDR3 protein: ASSPRTDNYGYT
J gene: TRBJ2-4; V gene: TRBV4-1; D gene: .; CDR3 protein: ASSLQTAPGKNIQY
J gene: TRBJ2-5; V gene: TRBV29-1; D gene: TRBD1; CDR3 protein: SVRQGRETQY
J gene: TRBJ2-7; V gene: TRBV6-5; D gene: TRBD1; CDR3 protein: ASSYFGQGSYEQY
J gene: TRBJ2-5; V gene: TRBV4-1; D gene: .; CDR3 protein: ASSQTWGAGGLQETQY
J gene: TRBJ2-3; V gene: TRBV6-6; D gene: TRBD1; CDR3 protein: ASSYLLTGVTDTQY
J gene: TRBJ2-2; V gene: TRBV5-4; D gene: .; CDR3 protein: ASSLGQALNTGELF
J gene: TRBJ1-2; V gene: TRBV14; D gene: .; CDR3 protein: ASSQGRTPLSGYT
J gene: TRBJ2-7; V gene: TRBV12-3/TRBV12-4; D gene: .; CDR3 protein: ASSLYSYEQY
J gene: TRBJ2-1; V gene: TRBV11-2; D gene: .; CDR3 protein: ASSKRGASPNEQF
J gene: TRBJ1-6; V gene: TRBV28; D gene: .; CDR3 protein: ASTPLRVGSPLH
J gene: TRBJ1-3; V gene: TRBV9; D gene: .; CDR3 protein: ASSEQTTGSSGNTIY
J gene: TRBJ2-4; V gene: TRBV27; D gene: .; CDR3 protein: ASSFQGGNIQY
J gene: TRBJ2-1; V gene: TRBV7-3; D gene: TRBD2; CDR3 protein: ASSSRTSRGNEQF
J gene: TRBJ1-6; V gene: TRBV3-1/TRBV3-2; D gene: .; CDR3 protein: ASSRQRGGWSYNSPLH
J gene: TRBJ2-1; V gene: TRBV7-8; D gene: TRBD2; CDR3 protein: ASSLSTSGGAQAWEQF
J gene: TRBJ1-5; V gene: TRBV28; D gene: TRBD1; CDR3 protein: ASRPTGDVKLNQPQH
J gene: TRBJ1-6; V gene: TRBV7-2; D gene: TRBD1; CDR3 protein: ASSFGTVSEALH
J gene: TRBJ1-2; V gene: TRBV5-6; D gene: TRBD1; CDR3 protein: ASSRTGDGNYGYT
J gene: TRBJ2-2; V gene: TRBV19; D gene: TRBD1; CDR3 protein: ASSTGQGARGELF
J gene: TRBJ2-7; V gene: TRBV2; D gene: .; CDR3 protein: ASSERGLGWREQY
J gene: TRBJ1-5; V gene: TRBV12-3/TRBV12-4; D gene: .; CDR3 protein: ASSLKSGQPQH
J gene: TRBJ1-6; V gene: TRBV6-5; D gene: .; CDR3 protein: ASTERGFYNSPLH
J gene: TRBJ2-7; V gene: TRBV5-4; D gene: TRBD1; CDR3 protein: ASSLPGTELYEQY
J gene: TRBJ2-2; V gene: TRBV5-1; D gene: .; CDR3 protein: ASSLGQGKKELF
J gene: TRBJ2-1; V gene: TRBV19; D gene: TRBD1; CDR3 protein: ASSIQGVGVIDEQF
J gene: TRBJ2-1; V gene: TRBV5-6; D gene: .; CDR3 protein: ASSLPGHPFNEQF
J gene: TRBJ2-7; V gene: TRBV7-2; D gene: .; CDR3 protein: ASSLGLQRITYEQY
J gene: TRBJ1-2; V gene: TRBV5-1; D gene: TRBD1; CDR3 protein: ASSLEGRGKANYGYT
J gene: TRBJ2-3; V gene: TRBV6-6; D gene: TRBD2; CDR3 protein: ASSRAGGHSNTDTQY
J gene: TRBJ1-5; V gene: TRBV19; D gene: .; CDR3 protein: ASSIHGGTGPQH
J gene: TRBJ2-7; V gene: TRBV27; D gene: TRBD1; CDR3 protein: ATRPLTGTYEQY
J gene: TRBJ2-1; V gene: TRBV19; D gene: TRBD1; CDR3 protein: ASSPPGQGFYNEQF
J gene: TRBJ2-7; V gene: TRBV3-1/TRBV3-2; D gene: .; CDR3 protein: ASSQGDLGHYEQY
J gene: TRBJ1-6; V gene: TRBV19; D gene: .; CDR3 protein: ASSIGAGLSSPLH
J gene: TRBJ2-1; V gene: TRBV4-2; D gene: .; CDR3 protein: ASSPQVGNYEQF
J gene: TRBJ1-2; V gene: TRBV6-5; D gene: TRBD1; CDR3 protein: ASTIRQGSYGYT
J gene: TRBJ2-1; V gene: TRBV2; D gene: TRBD1; CDR3 protein: ASSPGTGSYNEQF
J gene: TRBJ2-7; V gene: TRBV6-5; D gene: TRBD2; CDR3 protein: ASTRGGFSYEQY
J gene: TRBJ2-7; V gene: TRBV29-1; D gene: .; CDR3 protein: SVEDRKGILFEQY
J gene: TRBJ1-3; V gene: TRBV9; D gene: TRBD1; CDR3 protein: ASSPQPRTGASGNTIY
J gene: TRBJ1-1; V gene: TRBV10-3; D gene: .; CDR3 protein: AISERLGSTEAF
J gene: TRBJ1-5; V gene: TRBV7-2; D gene: .; CDR3 protein: ASSPGSNQPQH